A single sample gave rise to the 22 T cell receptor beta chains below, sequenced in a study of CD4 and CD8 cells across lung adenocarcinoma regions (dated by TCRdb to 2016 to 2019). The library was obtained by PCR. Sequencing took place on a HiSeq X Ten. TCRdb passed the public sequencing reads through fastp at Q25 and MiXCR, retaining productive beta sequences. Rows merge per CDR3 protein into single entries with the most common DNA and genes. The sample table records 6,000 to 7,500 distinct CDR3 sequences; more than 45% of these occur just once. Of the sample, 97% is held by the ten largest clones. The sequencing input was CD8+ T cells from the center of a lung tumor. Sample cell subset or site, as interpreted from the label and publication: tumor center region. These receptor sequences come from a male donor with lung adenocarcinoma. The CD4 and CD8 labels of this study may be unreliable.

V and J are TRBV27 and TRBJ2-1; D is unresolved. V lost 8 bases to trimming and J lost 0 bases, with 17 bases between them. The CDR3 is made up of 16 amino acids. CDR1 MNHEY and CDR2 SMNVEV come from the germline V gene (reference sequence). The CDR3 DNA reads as TGTGCCAGCCTTTGTCCCATCCTAAGCTCCTACAATGAGCAGTTCTTC. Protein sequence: CASLCPILSSYNEQFF.

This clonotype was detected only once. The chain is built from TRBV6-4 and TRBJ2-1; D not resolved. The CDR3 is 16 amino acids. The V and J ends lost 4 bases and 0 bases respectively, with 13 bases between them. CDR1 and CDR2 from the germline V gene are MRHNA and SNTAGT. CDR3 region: CASSVNSVSSYNEQFF. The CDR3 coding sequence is TGTGCCAGCAGTGTAAACAGCGTGAGCTCCTACAATGAGCAGTTCTTC.

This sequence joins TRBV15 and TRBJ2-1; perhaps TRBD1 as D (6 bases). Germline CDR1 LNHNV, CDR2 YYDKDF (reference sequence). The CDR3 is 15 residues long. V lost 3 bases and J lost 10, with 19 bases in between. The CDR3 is CATSRGEWGRGEQFF. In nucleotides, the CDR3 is TGTGCCACCAGCAGGGGAGAGTGGGGGCGCGGAGAGCAGTTCTTC.

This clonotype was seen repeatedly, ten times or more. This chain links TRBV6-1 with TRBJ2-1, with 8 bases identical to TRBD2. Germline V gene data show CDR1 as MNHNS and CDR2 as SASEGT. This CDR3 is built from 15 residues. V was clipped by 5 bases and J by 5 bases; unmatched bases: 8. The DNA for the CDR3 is TGTGCCAGCAGTATAAGCGGGAGCTTCCACAATGAGCAGTTCTTC. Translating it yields CASSISGSFHNEQFF.

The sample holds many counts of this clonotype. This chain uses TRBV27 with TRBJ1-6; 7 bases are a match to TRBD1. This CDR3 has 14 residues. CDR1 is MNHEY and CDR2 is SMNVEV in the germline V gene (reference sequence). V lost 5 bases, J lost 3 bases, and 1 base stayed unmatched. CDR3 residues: CASSRQGYNSPLHF. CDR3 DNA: TGTGCCAGCAGTAGACAGGGCTATAATTCACCCCTCCACTTT.

The CDR3, as DNA: TGTGCCTGGAGTGTACTAGGGGGCGGTCAGCCCCAGCATTTT. It translates to CAWSVLGGGQPQHF. The chain employs TRBV30 and TRBJ1-5, with 7 bases matching TRBD1. Germline CDR1 GTSNPN, CDR2 SVGIG (reference sequence). The CDR3 is 14 amino acids. V gave up 0 bases and J gave up 6 bases; unmatched junction bases: 5. The full variable domain, its missing parts supplied by reference TRBV30 and TRBJ1-5, is SQTIHQWPATLVQPVGSPLSLECTVEGTSNPNLYWYRQAAGRGLQLLFYSVGIGQISSEVPQNLSASRPQDRQFILSSKKLLLSDSGFYLCAWSVLGGGQPQHFGDGTRLSIL.

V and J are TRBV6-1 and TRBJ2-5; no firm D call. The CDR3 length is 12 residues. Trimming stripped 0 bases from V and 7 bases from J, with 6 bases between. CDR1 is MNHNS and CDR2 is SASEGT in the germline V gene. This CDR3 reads CASSEALGTQYF. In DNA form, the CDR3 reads TGTGCCAGCAGTGAAGCCCTGGGGACCCAGTACTTC.

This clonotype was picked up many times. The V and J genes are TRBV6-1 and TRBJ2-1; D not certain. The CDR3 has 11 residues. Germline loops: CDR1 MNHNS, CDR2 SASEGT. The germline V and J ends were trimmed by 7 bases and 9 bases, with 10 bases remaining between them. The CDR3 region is CASTRMGEQFF. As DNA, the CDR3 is TGTGCCAGCACCCGTATGGGTGAGCAGTTCTTC.

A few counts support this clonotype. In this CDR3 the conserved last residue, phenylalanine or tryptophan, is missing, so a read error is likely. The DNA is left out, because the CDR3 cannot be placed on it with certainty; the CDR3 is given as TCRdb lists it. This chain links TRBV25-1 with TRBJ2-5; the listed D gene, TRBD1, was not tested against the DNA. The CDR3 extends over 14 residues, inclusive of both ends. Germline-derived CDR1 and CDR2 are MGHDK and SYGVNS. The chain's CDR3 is CASSEQGSVGMGPA.

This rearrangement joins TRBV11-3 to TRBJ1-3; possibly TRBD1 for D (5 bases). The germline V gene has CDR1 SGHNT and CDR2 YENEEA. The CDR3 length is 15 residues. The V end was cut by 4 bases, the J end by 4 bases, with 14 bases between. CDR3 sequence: CASSSQGAGGNTIYF. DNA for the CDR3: TGTGCCAGCAGCTCTCAAGGGGCAGGAGGAAACACCATATATTTT.

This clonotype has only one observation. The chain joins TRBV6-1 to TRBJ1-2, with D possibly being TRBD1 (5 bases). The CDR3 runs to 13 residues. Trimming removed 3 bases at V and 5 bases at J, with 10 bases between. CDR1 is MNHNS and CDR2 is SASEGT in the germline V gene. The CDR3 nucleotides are TGTGCCAGCAGTGAGCGGACAAATTATGGCTACACCTTC. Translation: CASSERTNYGYTF.

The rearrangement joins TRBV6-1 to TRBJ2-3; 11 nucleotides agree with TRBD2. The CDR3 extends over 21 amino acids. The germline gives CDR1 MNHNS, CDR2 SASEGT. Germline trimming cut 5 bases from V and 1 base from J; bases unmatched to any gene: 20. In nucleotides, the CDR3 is TGTGCCAGCAGTACCAAAAAGCCTAGCGGGACTAGCGGAGAACGCACAGATACGCAGTATTTT. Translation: CASSTKKPSGTSGERTDTQYF.

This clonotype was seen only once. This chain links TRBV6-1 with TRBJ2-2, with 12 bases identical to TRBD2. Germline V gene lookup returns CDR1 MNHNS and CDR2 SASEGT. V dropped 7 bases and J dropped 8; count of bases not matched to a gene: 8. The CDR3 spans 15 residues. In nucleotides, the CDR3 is TGTGCCAGCACCGGACTAGCGGGAATTAAAGGGGAGCTGTTTTTT. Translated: CASTGLAGIKGELFF.

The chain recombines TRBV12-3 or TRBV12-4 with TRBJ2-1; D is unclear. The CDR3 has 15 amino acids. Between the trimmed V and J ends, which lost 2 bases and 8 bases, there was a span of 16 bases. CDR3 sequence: CASSLTWQKIDEQFF. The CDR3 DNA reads TGTGCCAGCAGTTTAACGTGGCAAAAAATCGATGAGCAGTTCTTC.

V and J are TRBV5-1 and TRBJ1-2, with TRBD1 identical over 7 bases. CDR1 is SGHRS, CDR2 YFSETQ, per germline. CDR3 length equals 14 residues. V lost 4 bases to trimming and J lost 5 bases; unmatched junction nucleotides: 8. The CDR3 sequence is CASSPQGRGYGYTF. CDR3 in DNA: TGCGCCAGCAGCCCACAGGGGCGAGGTTATGGCTACACCTTC.

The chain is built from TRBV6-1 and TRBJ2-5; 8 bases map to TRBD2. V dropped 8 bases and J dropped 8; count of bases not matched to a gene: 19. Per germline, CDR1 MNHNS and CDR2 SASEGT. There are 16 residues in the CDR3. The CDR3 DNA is TGTGCCAGCGCGGGGGGAGGGGATCGTGGCACAGATACCCAGTACTTC. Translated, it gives CASAGGGDRGTDTQYF.

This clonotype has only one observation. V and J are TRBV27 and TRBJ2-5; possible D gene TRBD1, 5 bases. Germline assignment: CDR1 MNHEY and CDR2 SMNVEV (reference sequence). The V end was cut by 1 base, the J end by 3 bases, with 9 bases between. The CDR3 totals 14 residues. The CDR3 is CASSLWMTEETQYF. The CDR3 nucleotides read TGTGCCAGCAGTTTATGGATGACAGAAGAGACCCAGTACTTC.

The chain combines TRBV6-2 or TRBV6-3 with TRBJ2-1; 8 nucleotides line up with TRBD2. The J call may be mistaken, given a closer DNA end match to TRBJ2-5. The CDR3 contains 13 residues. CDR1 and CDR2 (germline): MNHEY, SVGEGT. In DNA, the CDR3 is TGTGCCACCCACGGGGGGGCCGGTGAGACCCAGTACTTC. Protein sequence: CATHGGAGETQYF.

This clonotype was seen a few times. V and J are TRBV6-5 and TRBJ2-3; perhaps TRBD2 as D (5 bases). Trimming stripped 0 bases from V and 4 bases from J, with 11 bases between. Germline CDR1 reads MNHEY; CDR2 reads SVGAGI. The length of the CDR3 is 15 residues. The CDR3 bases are TGTGCCAGCAGTTACTCGCAAAGCGGCCCAGATACGCAGTATTTT. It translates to CASSYSQSGPDTQYF.

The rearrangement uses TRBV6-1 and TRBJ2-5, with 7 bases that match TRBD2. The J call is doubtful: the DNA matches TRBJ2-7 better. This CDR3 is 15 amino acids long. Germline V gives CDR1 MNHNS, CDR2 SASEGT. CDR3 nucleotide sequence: TGTGCCAGCTGGGAGGGTAGGCCAACCGCCGACGAGCAGTACTTC. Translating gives CASWEGRPTADEQYF.

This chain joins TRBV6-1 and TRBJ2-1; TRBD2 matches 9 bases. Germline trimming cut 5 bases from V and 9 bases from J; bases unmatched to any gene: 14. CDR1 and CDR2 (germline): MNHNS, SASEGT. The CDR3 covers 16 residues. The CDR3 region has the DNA TGTGCCAGCAGTAGCGGGGGGATTACCGCGGGGGGTGAGCAGTTCTTC. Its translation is CASSSGGITAGGEQFF.

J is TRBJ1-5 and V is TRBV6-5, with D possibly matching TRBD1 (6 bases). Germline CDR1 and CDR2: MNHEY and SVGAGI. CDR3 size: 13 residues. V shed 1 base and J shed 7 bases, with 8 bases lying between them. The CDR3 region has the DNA TGTGCCAGCAGTTACTACAGGGACCAGCCCCAGCATTTT. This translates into CASSYYRDQPQHF.